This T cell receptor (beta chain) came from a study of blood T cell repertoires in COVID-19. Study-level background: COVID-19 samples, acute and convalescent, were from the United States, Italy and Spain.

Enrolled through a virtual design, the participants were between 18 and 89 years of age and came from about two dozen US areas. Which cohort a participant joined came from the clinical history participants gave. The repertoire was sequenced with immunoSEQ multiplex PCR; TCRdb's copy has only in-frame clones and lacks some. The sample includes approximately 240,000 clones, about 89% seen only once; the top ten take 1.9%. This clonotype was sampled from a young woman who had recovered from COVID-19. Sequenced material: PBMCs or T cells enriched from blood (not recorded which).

The CDR3 DNA reads TGTGCCAGCTCACCCAGGGGGCTTAGTGGAAACACCATATATTTT. Translation gives CASSPRGLSGNTIYF. This sequence joins TRBV18 and TRBJ1-3, with 8 nucleotides matching TRBD1. After removal of 3 bases from V and 3 bases from J, the junction contained 4 bases not matched to a gene. The CDR3 is 15 amino acids. Germline assignment: CDR1 KGHSH and CDR2 LQKENI.